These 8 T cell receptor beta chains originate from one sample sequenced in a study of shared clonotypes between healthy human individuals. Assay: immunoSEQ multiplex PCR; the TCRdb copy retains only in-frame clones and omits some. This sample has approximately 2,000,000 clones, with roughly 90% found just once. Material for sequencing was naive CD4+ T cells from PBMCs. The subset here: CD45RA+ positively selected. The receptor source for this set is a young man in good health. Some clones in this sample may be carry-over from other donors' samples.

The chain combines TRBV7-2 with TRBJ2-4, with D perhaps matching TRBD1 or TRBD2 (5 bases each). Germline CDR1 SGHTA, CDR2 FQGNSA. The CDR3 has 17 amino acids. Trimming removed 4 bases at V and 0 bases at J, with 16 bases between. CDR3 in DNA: TGTGCCAGCAGCTCCCGAGAGGGGACCCTAGCCAAAAACATTCAGTACTTC. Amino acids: CASSSREGTLAKNIQYF. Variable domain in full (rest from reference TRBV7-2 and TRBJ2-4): GAGVSQSPSNKVTEKGKDVELRCDPISGHTALYWYRQSLGQGLEFLIYFQGNSAPDKSGLPSDRFSAERTGGSVSTLTIQRTQQEDSAVYLCASSSREGTLAKNIQYFGAGTRLSVL.

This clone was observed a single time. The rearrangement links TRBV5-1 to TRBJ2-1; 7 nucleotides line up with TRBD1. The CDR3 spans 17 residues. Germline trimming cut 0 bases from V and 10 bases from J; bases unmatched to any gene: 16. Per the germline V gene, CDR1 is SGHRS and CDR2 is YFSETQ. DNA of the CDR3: TGCGCCAGCAGCTTGGCCAGGGGGTACGGGCCCGGGGAGGAGCAGTTCTTC. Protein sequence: CASSLARGYGPGEEQFF.

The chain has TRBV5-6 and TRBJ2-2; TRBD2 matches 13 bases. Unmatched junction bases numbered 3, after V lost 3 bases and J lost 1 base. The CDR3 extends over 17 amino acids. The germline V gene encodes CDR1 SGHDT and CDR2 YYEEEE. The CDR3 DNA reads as TGTGCCAGCAGCTGGAGACTAGCGGGAGGGAACACCGGGGAGCTGTTTTTT. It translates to CASSWRLAGGNTGELFF.

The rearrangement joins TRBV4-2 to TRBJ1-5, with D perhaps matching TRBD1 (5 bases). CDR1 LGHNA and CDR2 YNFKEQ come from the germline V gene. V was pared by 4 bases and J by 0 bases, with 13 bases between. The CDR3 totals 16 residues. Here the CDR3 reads CASSPNEGSSNQPQHF. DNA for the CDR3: TGTGCCAGCAGCCCGAATGAGGGGAGTAGCAATCAGCCCCAGCATTTT.

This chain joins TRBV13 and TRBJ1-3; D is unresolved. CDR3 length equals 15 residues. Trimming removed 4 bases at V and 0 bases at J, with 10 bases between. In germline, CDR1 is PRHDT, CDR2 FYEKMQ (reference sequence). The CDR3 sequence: CASSSGENSGNTIYF. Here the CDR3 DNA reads TGTGCCAGCAGCTCCGGAGAGAACTCTGGAAACACCATATATTTT. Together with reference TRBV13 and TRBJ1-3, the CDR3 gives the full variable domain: AAGVIQSPRHLIKEKRETATLKCYPIPRHDTVYWYQQGPGQDPQFLISFYEKMQSDKGSIPDRFSAQQFSDYHSELNMSSLELGDSALYFCASSSGENSGNTIYFGEGSWLTVV.

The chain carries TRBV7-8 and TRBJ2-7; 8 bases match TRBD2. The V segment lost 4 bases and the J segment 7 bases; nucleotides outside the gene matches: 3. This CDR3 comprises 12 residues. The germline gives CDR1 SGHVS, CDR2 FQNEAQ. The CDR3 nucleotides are TGTGCCAGCAGCTATAGCGGGACAGAGCAGTACTTC. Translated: CASSYSGTEQYF.

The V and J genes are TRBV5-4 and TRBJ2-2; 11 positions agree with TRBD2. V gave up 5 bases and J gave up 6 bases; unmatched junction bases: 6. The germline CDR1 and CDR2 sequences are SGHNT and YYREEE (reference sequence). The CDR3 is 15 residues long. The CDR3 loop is CASSLTSGSSGELFF. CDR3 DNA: TGTGCCAGCAGTCTCACTAGCGGGAGTTCCGGGGAGCTGTTTTTT.

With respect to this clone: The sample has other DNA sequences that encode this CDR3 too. The CDR3 is CASSVLSDSSYEQYF. The CDR3 DNA is TGTGCCAGCAGCGTACTGTCGGACTCTTCCTACGAGCAGTACTTC. The chain carries TRBV9 and TRBJ2-7; tentatively, D is TRBD2 (5 bases). Trimming took 1 base from V and 1 from J, leaving 12 bases between them. The germline V gene encodes CDR1 SGDLS and CDR2 YYNGEE. CDR3 length equals 15 residues.